The clone carrying this T cell receptor (beta chain) was recorded many times. The sample belongs to a study of T-cell memory formation after mild COVID-19. The CDR3 extends over 14 amino acids. V was cut by 0 bases and J by 7 bases, with 11 bases left in between. The V gene's germline CDR1 is SGHRS and CDR2 YFSETQ. cDNA libraries for TCR alpha and TCR beta, carrying sample barcodes and UMIs, came from 5'RACE with constant-segment primers. TCRdb re-called the 5' RACE reads through MiXCR, storing one row per CDR3 protein. The sample has about 34,000 distinct CDR3 sequences, 7% to 9.5% seen once. The chain is built from TRBV5-1 and TRBJ2-1, with D maybe TRBD2 (6 bases). The TCR originated in a man aged 18 to 29 who had mild COVID-19 (a few samples of this study predate the infection). Cell type and time point are not known. Sequencing input: PBMCs or a T cell subset sorted from them (not recorded which). The CDR3 sequence: CASSLAAEGNEQFF. In DNA form, the CDR3 reads TGCGCCAGCAGCTTGGCCGCGGAGGGGAATGAGCAGTTCTTC. The entire variable domain, with the rest obtained from reference TRBV5-1 and TRBJ2-1, is as follows: KAGVTQTPRYLIKTRGQQVTLSCSPISGHRSVSWYQQTPGQGLQFLFEYFSETQRNKGNFPGRFSGRQFSNSRSEMNVSTLELGDSALYLCASSLAAEGNEQFFGPGTRLTVL.